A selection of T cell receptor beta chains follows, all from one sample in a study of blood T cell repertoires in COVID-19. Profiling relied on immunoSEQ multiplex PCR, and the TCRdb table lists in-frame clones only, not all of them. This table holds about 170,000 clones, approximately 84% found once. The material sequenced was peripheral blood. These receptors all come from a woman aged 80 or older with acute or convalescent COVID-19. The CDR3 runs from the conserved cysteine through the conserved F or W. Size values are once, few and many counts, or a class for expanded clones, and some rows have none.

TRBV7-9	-	CASTRPGLAGFDEQYF
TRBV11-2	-	CASSSKGGSTYNEQFF
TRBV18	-	CASSPGQGSDTQYF
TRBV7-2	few	CASSFESMRRFNYGYTF
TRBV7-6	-	CASRSSGNSNTEAFF
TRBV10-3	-	CAIGTGGIMNTEAFF
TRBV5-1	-	CASSLGSFQETQYF
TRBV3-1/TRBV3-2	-	CASSQWQGTYGYTF
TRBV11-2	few	CASSFGLAAYNEQFF
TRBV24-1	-	CATSDAGTLNTGELFF
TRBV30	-	CAWKPKTLPGGYTF
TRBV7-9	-	CASSLGTGLGFPYGYTF
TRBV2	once	CASRGTSGRTYNEQFF
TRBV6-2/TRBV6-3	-	CASSYPTGGDTEAFF
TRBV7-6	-	CASSVRGDNEQFF
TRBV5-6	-	CASTSPGRGNTEAFF
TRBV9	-	CASSVGYRSEQYF
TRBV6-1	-	CASSETGWAFF
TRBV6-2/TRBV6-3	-	CASSSQLAGGPTRQFF
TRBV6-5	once	CASSRRVQPQHF
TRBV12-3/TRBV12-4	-	CASSFETDTQYF
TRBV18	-	CASSFGQSYEQYF
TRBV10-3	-	CATLGGAGTGELFF
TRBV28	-	CASSNFDSNQPQHF
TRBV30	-	CAWSVRGRATYEQYF
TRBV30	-	CAWSSGTGDGYTF
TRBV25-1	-	CASSEFKRGNTNYGYTF
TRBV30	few	CASNSYNEQFF
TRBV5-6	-	CASSTTGGAYNEQFF
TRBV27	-	CASSFSGGYTEAFF
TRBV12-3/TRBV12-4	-	CASLRQSDEKLFF